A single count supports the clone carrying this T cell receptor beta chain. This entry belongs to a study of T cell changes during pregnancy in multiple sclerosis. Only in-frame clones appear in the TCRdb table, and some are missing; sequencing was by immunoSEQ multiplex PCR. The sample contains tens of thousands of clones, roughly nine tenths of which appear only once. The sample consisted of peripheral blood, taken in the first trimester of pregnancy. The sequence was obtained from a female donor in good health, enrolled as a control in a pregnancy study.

The CDR3 DNA is TGTGCCAGCAGCGCCGGGGGGACTACCTCTGAAGCTTTCTTT. Protein: CASSAGGTTSEAFF. The chain uses TRBV9 and TRBJ1-1; D may be TRBD1 (5 bases). This CDR3 contains 14 residues. The ends were cut back, 3 bases at V and 6 bases at J, with 15 bases in the middle. Germline CDR1 SGDLS, CDR2 YYNGEE.